This T cell receptor (beta chain) was documented in a study of blood T cell repertoires in COVID-19. Across the whole study: Samples came from the United States, Italy and Spain, spanning acute and convalescent COVID-19.

Participants were placed into cohorts based on the clinical history they reported. What the recovered Cohort 3 donors had was two negative PCRs, clearance, or symptom resolution. Generated by immunoSEQ multiplex PCR, the TCRdb table keeps only in-frame clones and is missing some. The table records 270,000 or so clones, approximately 86% of them present only once. Germline V lookup: CDR1 SGHVS, CDR2 FNYEAQ. The CDR3 has 16 residues. V was clipped by 5 bases and J by 4 bases; unmatched bases: 9. The chain has TRBV7-6 and TRBJ2-1, with 9 nucleotides matching TRBD2. The sequence was collected from a woman aged 18-30 years who had recovered from COVID-19. The sample taken for sequencing was PBMCs or T cells enriched from blood (not recorded which). The CDR3 bases are TGTGCCAGCAGCCCGCGACATAGCGGGGGTTACAATGAGCAGTTCTTC. It is translated as CASSPRHSGGYNEQFF.